This T cell receptor (beta chain) was found in a study of blood T cell repertoires in COVID-19. Whole-study context: Some COVID-19 samples were acute and others convalescent; all came from the United States, Italy and Spain. PBMCs, B-cell-depleted T cells, or T cells provided the cDNA or gDNA that made up the material.

In the original processing: Quantification of nucleated cells was approximated via reference gene primer amplification. Using immunoSEQ multiplex PCR, the repertoire was profiled, and TCRdb retains in-frame clones only, with some absent. V and J calls and clone size come straight from that table; D and trimming were deduced from the DNA. The table has some 100,000 clones, approximately 79% seen once. This clone was detected a few times. The sequencing input was peripheral blood. This clonotype was obtained from a man in his 70s with COVID-19, enrolled during active disease.

DNA for the CDR3: TGTGCCAGCAGCCCCCGTTCGGGATTGGGAGAGACCCAGTACTTC. Protein product: CASSPRSGLGETQYF. The J gene is TRBJ2-5, the V gene TRBV11-2, with a weak D call TRBD2 (5 bases). Deletions cut 5 bases from V and 4 bases from J, with 17 bases between. The CDR3 extends over 15 amino acids. CDR1 SGHAT and CDR2 FQNNGV come from the germline V gene. Full variable domain (remainder filled in from reference TRBV11-2 and TRBJ2-5): EAGVAQSPRYKIIEKRQSVAFWCNPISGHATLYWYQQILGQGPKLLIQFQNNGVVDDSQLPKDRFSAERLKGVDSTLKIQPAKLEDSAVYLCASSPRSGLGETQYFGPGTRLLVL.